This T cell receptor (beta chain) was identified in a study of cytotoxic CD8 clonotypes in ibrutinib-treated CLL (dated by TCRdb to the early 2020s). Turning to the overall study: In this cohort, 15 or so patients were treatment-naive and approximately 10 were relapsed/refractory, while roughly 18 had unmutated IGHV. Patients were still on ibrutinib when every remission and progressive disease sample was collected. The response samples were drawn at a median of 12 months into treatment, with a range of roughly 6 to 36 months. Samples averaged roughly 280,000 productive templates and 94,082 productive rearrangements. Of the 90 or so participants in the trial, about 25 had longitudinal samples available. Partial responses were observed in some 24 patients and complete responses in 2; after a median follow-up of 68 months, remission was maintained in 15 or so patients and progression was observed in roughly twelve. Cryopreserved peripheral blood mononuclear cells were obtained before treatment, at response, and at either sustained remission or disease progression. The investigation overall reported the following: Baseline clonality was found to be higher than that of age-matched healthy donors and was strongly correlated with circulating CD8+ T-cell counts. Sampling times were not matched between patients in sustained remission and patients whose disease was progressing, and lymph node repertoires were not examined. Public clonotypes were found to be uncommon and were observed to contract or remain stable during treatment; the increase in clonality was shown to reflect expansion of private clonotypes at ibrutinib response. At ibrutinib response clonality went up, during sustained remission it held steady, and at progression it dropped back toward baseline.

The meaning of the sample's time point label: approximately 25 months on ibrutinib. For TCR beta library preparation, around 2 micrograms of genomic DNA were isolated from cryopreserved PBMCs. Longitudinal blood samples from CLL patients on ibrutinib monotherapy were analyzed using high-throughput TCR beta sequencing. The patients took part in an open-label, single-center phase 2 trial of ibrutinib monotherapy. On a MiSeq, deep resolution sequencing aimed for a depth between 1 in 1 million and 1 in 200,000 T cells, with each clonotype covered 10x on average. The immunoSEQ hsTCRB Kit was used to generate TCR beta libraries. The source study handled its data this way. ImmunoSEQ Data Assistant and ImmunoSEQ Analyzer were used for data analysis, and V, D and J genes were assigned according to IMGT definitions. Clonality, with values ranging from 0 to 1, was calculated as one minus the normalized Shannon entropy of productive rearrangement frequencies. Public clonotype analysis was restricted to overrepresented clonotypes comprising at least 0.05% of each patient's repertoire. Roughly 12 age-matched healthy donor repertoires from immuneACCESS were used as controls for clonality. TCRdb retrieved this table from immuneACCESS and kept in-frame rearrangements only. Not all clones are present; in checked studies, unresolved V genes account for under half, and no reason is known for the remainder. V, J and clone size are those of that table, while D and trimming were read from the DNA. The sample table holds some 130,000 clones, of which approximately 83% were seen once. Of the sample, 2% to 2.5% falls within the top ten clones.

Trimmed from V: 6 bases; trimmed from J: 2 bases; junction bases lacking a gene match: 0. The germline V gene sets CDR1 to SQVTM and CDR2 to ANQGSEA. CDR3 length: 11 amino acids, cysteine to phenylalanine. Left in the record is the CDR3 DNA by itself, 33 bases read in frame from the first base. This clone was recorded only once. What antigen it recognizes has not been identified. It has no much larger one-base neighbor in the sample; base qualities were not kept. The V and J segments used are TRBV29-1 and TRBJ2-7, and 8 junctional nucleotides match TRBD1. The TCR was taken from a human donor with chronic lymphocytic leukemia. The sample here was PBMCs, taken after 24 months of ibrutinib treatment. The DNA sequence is TGCAGCGTGGGACAGGCCTACGAGCAGTACTTC. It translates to CSVGQAYEQYF.